A single sample is the source of the 19 T cell receptor beta chains below, sequenced in a study of beta chain features in type 1 diabetes. General study findings and limits: People with Type 1 diabetes carried modestly yet significantly shorter TCRB CDR3s in all four CD4+ subsets.

Which antigens these TCRs recognize remains unknown. The isolated RNA, all of it, was reverse transcribed, so expressed TCRB transcripts were what got sequenced. Clones were sequenced by immunoSEQ multiplex PCR, and TCRdb holds only the in-frame ones, with some missing. This repertoire shows about 150,000 clones, approximately 8.1% found once; its top ten account for roughly 0.5%. Material: central memory CD4+ T cells from blood. The receptors here all came from a man aged 18-30 years with type 1 diabetes.

V usage is TRBV19 and J usage is TRBJ1-1, with D hard to call. The CDR3 is 14 residues long. Between the trimmed V and J ends, which lost 3 bases and 5 bases, there was a span of 13 bases. In germline, CDR1 is LNHDA, CDR2 SQIVND (reference sequence). The CDR3 bases are TGTGCCAGTAGTATTCAGCGGGGTAGGACTGAAGCTTTCTTT. It is translated as CASSIQRGRTEAFF.

Here the CDR3 reads CASSPTGSSNQPQHF. The DNA for the CDR3 is TGTGCCAGCTCACCGACGGGGTCGAGCAATCAGCCCCAGCATTTT. J is TRBJ1-5 and V is TRBV18, with D hard to call. Germline CDR1 reads KGHSH; CDR2 reads LQKENI. The CDR3 is 15 residues long. The germline V and J ends were trimmed by 3 bases and 1 base, with 10 bases remaining between them.

This clone showed up just a few times. This sequence joins TRBV27 and TRBJ2-5; the D is unclear. The germline V gene encodes CDR1 MNHEY and CDR2 SMNVEV (reference sequence). The CDR3 contains 13 residues. The V and J ends lost 5 bases and 2 bases respectively, with 9 bases between them. The DNA of the CDR3 is TGTGCCAGCAGTCCCCCCAGTCAAGAGACCCAGTACTTC. This sequence encodes CASSPPSQETQYF.

This clone has only a few counts. The gene calls are TRBV19 and TRBJ2-7; TRBD2 might be the D (7 bases). V lost 7 bases to trimming and J lost 6 bases, with 13 bases between them. The CDR3 is 12 residues long. Looked up from germline, CDR1 is LNHDA and CDR2 is SQIVND (reference sequence). CDR3 nucleotides: TGTGCCAGTACTCGGGGGGCCTCCGAGCAGTACTTC. Residues: CASTRGASEQYF.

There are many counts of this clone. The chain employs TRBV11-2 and TRBJ2-7; 9 bases map to TRBD1. The length of the CDR3 is 15 residues. Trimming at V came to 5 bases and at J to 1 base, leaving 6 bases not matched to a gene. The germline V gene has CDR1 SGHAT and CDR2 FQNNGV. The chain's CDR3 is CASSTPGTGSYEQYF. As DNA, the CDR3 is TGTGCCAGCAGCACTCCCGGGACAGGGTCCTACGAGCAGTACTTC.

Concerning this clone: The germline gene is not matched at one end of the junction; a read error may be the cause. The V and J genes are TRBV30 and TRBJ2-1, with D maybe TRBD1 (5 bases). This CDR3 comprises 10 residues. Germline V lookup: CDR1 GTSNPN, CDR2 SVGIG (reference sequence). The DNA for the CDR3 is TGTGCCTGGAGTAAGGGGCCCCTGATCTTC. Translating gives CAWSKGPLIF.

This chain joins TRBV18 and TRBJ1-1, with 9 bases aligning to TRBD1. Germline CDR1 KGHSH, CDR2 LQKENI. This CDR3 is 17 amino acids long. The J segment lost 1 base and the V segment lost 3 bases, leaving 9 bases of the junction unmatched. The CDR3 region is CASSPLGQGSSNTEAFF. The CDR3 nucleotides are TGTGCCAGCTCACCGCTGGGACAGGGCTCTTCGAACACTGAAGCTTTCTTT.

The rearrangement joins TRBV6-5 to TRBJ1-1, with a weak D call TRBD1 (6 bases). The CDR3 is 14 amino acids. Per the germline V gene, CDR1 is MNHEY and CDR2 is SVGAGI. V lost 6 bases and J 3 bases, leaving 14 bases between the germline ends. CDR3: CASRGALRDTEAFF. The CDR3 nucleotides read TGTGCCAGCAGGGGGGCTTTAAGGGACACTGAAGCTTTCTTT.

The J gene is TRBJ2-2, the V gene TRBV11-2; D is uncertain. This CDR3 has 13 amino acids. V lost 1 base and J lost 6, with 6 bases in between. The germline CDR1 and CDR2 sequences are SGHAT and FQNNGV. The chain's CDR3 is CASSLVQSGELFF. DNA for the CDR3: TGTGCCAGCAGCTTAGTTCAATCCGGGGAGCTGTTTTTT.

The chain combines TRBV2 with TRBJ2-7, with D possibly being TRBD1 (6 bases). The CDR3 runs 12 residues. Deletions cut 6 bases from V and 4 bases from J, with 10 bases between. In germline, CDR1 is SNHLY, CDR2 FYNNEI. CDR3 sequence reads: CASREQGYEQYF. In nucleotides, the CDR3 is TGTGCCAGCAGGGAACAGGGATACGAGCAGTACTTC.

This clone was observed a few times. The chain is built from TRBV5-1 and TRBJ2-1, with 8 bases fitting TRBD2. CDR1 and CDR2 (germline): SGHRS, YFSETQ. This CDR3 is built from 15 residues. V dropped 6 bases and J dropped 5; count of bases not matched to a gene: 10. Written as DNA, the CDR3 is TGCGCCAGCAACCCGGGACTAGTTCGTCACAATGAGCAGTTCTTC. The encoded protein is CASNPGLVRHNEQFF.

This clone was seen a few times. The rearrangement joins TRBV15 to TRBJ2-3, with 7 bases aligning to TRBD2. The CDR3 runs to 15 residues. The germline V gene encodes CDR1 LNHNV and CDR2 YYDKDF (reference sequence). The V and J ends lost 1 base and 1 base, in that order; junction bases with no gene match: 2. The CDR3 bases are TGTGCCACCAGCAGAGGGGCGGGGGGCACAGATACGCAGTATTTT. Protein: CATSRGAGGTDTQYF. The entire variable domain, with the rest obtained from reference TRBV15 and TRBJ2-3, is as follows: DAMVIQNPRYQVTQFGKPVTLSCSQTLNHNVMYWYQQKSSQAPKLLFHYYDKDFNNEADTPDNFQSRRPNTSFCFLDIRSPGLGDTAMYLCATSRGAGGTDTQYFGPGTRLTVL.

The chain recombines TRBV28 with TRBJ1-5; D remains ambiguous. The V end was cut by 1 base, the J end by 2 bases, with 6 bases between. CDR3 length equals 14 residues. Germline V gene sequence: CDR1 MDHEN, CDR2 SYDVKM. In DNA form, the CDR3 reads TGTGCCAGCAGTTTATTGCAGGGCAATCAGCCCCAGCATTTT. Its protein is CASSLLQGNQPQHF. Based on the CDR3 plus reference TRBV28 and TRBJ1-5, the full variable domain is DVKVTQSSRYLVKRTGEKVFLECVQDMDHENMFWYRQDPGLGLRLIYFSYDVKMKEKGDIPEGYSVSREKKERFSLILESASTNQTSMYLCASSLLQGNQPQHFGDGTRLSIL.

This clone was observed a few times. The chain recombines TRBV19 with TRBJ2-7; TRBD1 agrees at 8 bases. CDR3 length: 15 residues. Germline CDR1 is LNHDA and CDR2 is SQIVND (reference sequence). The J segment lost 4 bases and the V segment lost 5 bases, leaving 10 bases of the junction unmatched. CDR3 region: CASSPRTGPLYEQYF. The CDR3 DNA follows: TGTGCCAGTAGTCCCAGGACAGGGCCCCTTTACGAGCAGTACTTC. The entire variable domain, with the rest obtained from reference TRBV19 and TRBJ2-7, is as follows: DGGITQSPKYLFRKEGQNVTLSCEQNLNHDAMYWYRQDPGQGLRLIYYSQIVNDFQKGDIAEGYSVSREKKESFPLTVTSAQKNPTAFYLCASSPRTGPLYEQYFGPGTRLTVT.

The sample holds a few counts of this clone. This chain connects TRBV5-1 to TRBJ2-2; a possible D gene is TRBD2 (5 bases). The CDR3 contains 14 residues. Trimming took 7 bases from V and 1 from J, leaving 11 bases between them. Germline CDR1 reads SGHRS; CDR2 reads YFSETQ. The DNA of the CDR3 is TGCGCCAGCGAGAGGGAGAAGAACACCGGGGAGCTGTTTTTT. Residues: CASEREKNTGELFF.

This clone turned up a few times. This sequence joins TRBV28 and TRBJ1-2; D remains ambiguous. This CDR3 comprises 13 residues. Germline CDR1 MDHEN, CDR2 SYDVKM. V was pared by 5 bases and J by 3 bases, with 10 bases between. CDR3 region: CASSQSRDYGYTF. The CDR3 region has the DNA TGTGCCAGCAGTCAATCGAGGGACTATGGCTACACCTTC.

CDR3 protein: CAWSRTGVNEKLFF. In nucleotides, the CDR3 is TGTGCCTGGAGTCGGACAGGAGTTAATGAAAAACTGTTTTTT. The chain couples TRBV30 to TRBJ1-4; the match to TRBD1 covers 7 bases. The germline V gene has CDR1 GTSNPN and CDR2 SVGIG (reference sequence). The CDR3 length is 14 residues. J lost 4 bases, V lost 2 bases, and 4 bases had no gene match.

This clone showed up just a few times. The genes are TRBV7-2 and TRBJ2-3; TRBD2 aligns across 11 bases. The CDR3 loop spans 19 amino acids. Germline loops: CDR1 SGHTA, CDR2 FQGNSA. J lost 2 bases, V lost 1 base, and 11 bases had no gene match. The CDR3 sequence: CASSLGLAGGPAVTDTQYF. The CDR3 DNA reads as TGTGCCAGCAGCTTAGGCCTAGCGGGGGGCCCAGCAGTCACAGATACGCAGTATTTT. Combining the CDR3 with reference TRBV7-2 and TRBJ2-3 gives the whole variable domain GAGVSQSPSNKVTEKGKDVELRCDPISGHTALYWYRQSLGQGLEFLIYFQGNSAPDKSGLPSDRFSAERTGGSVSTLTIQRTQQEDSAVYLCASSLGLAGGPAVTDTQYFGPGTRLTVL.

This sequence joins TRBV6-1 and TRBJ1-1, with D possibly matching TRBD1 (5 bases). Germline assignment: CDR1 MNHNS and CDR2 SASEGT. The CDR3 is 13 residues long. V shed 7 bases and J shed 3 bases, with 12 bases lying between them. The CDR3 sequence: CASNLRVDTEAFF. In DNA form, the CDR3 reads TGTGCCAGCAACCTCAGGGTTGACACTGAAGCTTTCTTT.